This entry features one T cell receptor beta chain sequence. These data originate in a study of blood T cell repertoires in COVID-19. Whole-study context: The study drew acute and convalescent COVID-19 samples from the United States, Italy and Spain.

Here immunoSEQ multiplex PCR was the method, and the copy in TCRdb shows in-frame clones only, minus some. The sample includes approximately 97,000 clones, 70% to 90% of them seen just once. There are 15 residues in the CDR3. Germline CDR1 is SGHAT and CDR2 is FQNNGV. V was cut by 0 bases and J by 7 bases, with 10 bases left in between. The sample comprised peripheral blood. The clonotype originates from a man between 40 and 49 years old with active or convalescent COVID-19. The chain recombines TRBV11-2 with TRBJ1-6; weak D call: TRBD1 (5 bases). Here the CDR3 DNA reads TGTGCCAGCAGCTTAGATCAGGGTGCGAATTCACCCCTCCACTTT. Translation gives CASSLDQGANSPLHF.